Below, 19 T cell receptor beta chains from the same sample are listed, as sequenced in a study of T cells in Graves' hyperthyroidism and ophthalmopathy. The CDR3 regions of TCR beta were amplified from RNA transcripts. Primed by the HTBI set, a first-round RT-PCR was run on the TCR CDR3. TCRdb reprocessed the multiplex PCR reads with MiXCR, giving one entry per CDR3 protein. The sample gives 460,000 or so distinct CDR3 sequences, roughly 14% of which show up once; 17% is in the top ten. Sequenced material: blood. These receptors were obtained from a woman under 30 with Graves' hyperthyroidism.

This clonotype came up many times. This chain uses TRBV7-2 with TRBJ1-2; D might be TRBD1 (6 bases). CDR1 is SGHTA and CDR2 is FQGNSA in the germline V gene. The CDR3 is 13 amino acids. V dropped 5 bases and J dropped 5 bases, with 12 bases sitting between them. In DNA form, the CDR3 reads TGTGCCAGCAGCCCCCAGGGGCCTTATGGCTACACCTTC. Its translation: CASSPQGPYGYTF.

This clonotype was observed many times. One end of the junction varies from germline; a read error may be responsible. The chain carries TRBV12-3 or TRBV12-4 and TRBJ2-5, with a weak D call TRBD2 (7 bases). This CDR3 spans 14 amino acids. CDR3 coding DNA: TGTGCCAGCAGCCAAGCGGGACACCAGGAGACCCAGTACTTC. Translation gives CASSQAGHQETQYF.

This clonotype was detected many times. The chain employs TRBV3-1 and TRBJ2-7; D is undetermined. This CDR3 contains 15 residues. CDR1 is LGHDT, CDR2 YNNKEL, per germline (reference sequence). V was clipped by 3 bases and J by 7 bases, with 19 bases between them. The CDR3: CASSHRPTGLSEQYF. The CDR3 bases are TGTGCCAGCAGCCATCGCCCGACTGGTCTGAGTGAGCAGTACTTC.

The chain recombines TRBV28 with TRBJ2-3; possibly TRBD1 for D (6 bases). This CDR3 has 19 residues. V was shortened by 0 bases and J by 2 bases, with 21 bases between the two germline ends. Per the germline V gene, CDR1 is MDHEN and CDR2 is SYDVKM. The CDR3 sequence is CASSLCPYDRIKDTDTQYF. The CDR3 DNA is TGTGCCAGCAGTTTATGCCCGTATGACAGGATAAAGGACACAGATACGCAGTATTTT.

Ten or more counts support this clonotype. The chain couples TRBV12-3 or TRBV12-4 to TRBJ2-7; D not resolved. V was trimmed by 6 bases and J by 2 bases, leaving 11 bases between them. The length of the CDR3 is 13 residues. The CDR3 reads CASSSFPAYEQYF. DNA for the CDR3: TGTGCCAGCAGCTCCTTCCCGGCCTACGAGCAGTACTTC.

This clonotype was counted between two and nine times. This chain connects TRBV20-1 to TRBJ1-4; the D is unclear. Germline V gene sequence: CDR1 DFQATT, CDR2 SNEGSKA (reference sequence). Trimming left V 6 bases short and J 0 bases short, with 11 bases between. This CDR3 contains 14 residues. The CDR3 sequence: CSARSSATNEKLFF. In DNA, the CDR3 is TGCAGTGCAAGGAGTAGCGCAACTAATGAAAAACTGTTTTTT.

This clonotype was found many times. This sequence joins TRBV5-4 and TRBJ2-3; tentatively, D is TRBD2 (6 bases). The CDR3 runs to 16 residues. Trimming cost V 5 bases and J 0 bases, with 16 bases left between them. In germline, CDR1 is SGHNT, CDR2 YYREEE (reference sequence). CDR3 DNA: TGTGCCAGCAGAAAATTCCCTAGCGAAAGCACAGATACGCAGTATTTT. As protein: CASRKFPSESTDTQYF.

This clonotype came up many times. The chain recombines TRBV7-3 with TRBJ2-2, with unresolved D. V lost 5 bases, J lost 7 bases, and 23 bases lay in between. The CDR3 is 17 amino acids. The germline gives CDR1 SGHTA, CDR2 FQGTGA. CDR3 residues: CASSGHGSGERGGELFF. CDR3 nucleotide sequence: TGTGCCAGCAGCGGCCATGGGTCGGGCGAGCGTGGCGGGGAGCTGTTTTTT.

This clonotype was counted at least ten times. V gene TRBV27 combines with J gene TRBJ1-6; 9 bases are shared with TRBD1. Trimming cost V 10 bases and J 0 bases; bases outside gene matches: 7. The CDR3 sequence is 16 residues long. Germline V lookup: CDR1 MNHEY, CDR2 SMNVEV (reference sequence). CDR3 DNA: TGTGCCACCAAACAGGGGGCAAGCTCCTATAATTCACCCCTCCACTTT. It codes for CATKQGASSYNSPLHF.

This rearrangement joins TRBV4-1 to TRBJ2-1; D not resolved. Germline lookup yields CDR1 MGHRA and CDR2 YSYEKL. Trimming pared 1 base from V and 4 bases from J, leaving 8 bases between. CDR3 length: 14 residues. The DNA for the CDR3 is TGCGCCAGCAGCCAAGGGTCAGAGTACAATGAGCAGTTCTTC. It yields the protein CASSQGSEYNEQFF.

The chain combines TRBV19 with TRBJ2-1; D remains unclear. Germline CDR1 and CDR2: LNHDA and SQIVND (reference sequence). This CDR3 has 15 amino acids. Deletions cut 2 bases from V and 0 bases from J, with 8 bases between. The CDR3 loop is CASSIQDSSYNEQFF. In DNA form, the CDR3 reads TGTGCCAGTAGTATACAGGATAGCTCCTACAATGAGCAGTTCTTC.

This clonotype occurred a few times. The V gene is TRBV15, the J gene TRBJ2-7; 7 nucleotides agree with TRBD1. The CDR3 spans 13 residues. Unmatched junction bases numbered 2, after V lost 0 bases and J lost 6 bases. Looked up from germline, CDR1 is LNHNV and CDR2 is YYDKDF (reference sequence). For the CDR3, the DNA is TGTGCCACCAGCAGAGATGGGGACAGCGAGCAGTACTTC. The encoded protein is CATSRDGDSEQYF.

This clonotype was counted many times. No DNA is shown, since the ends of the CDR3 on it are uncertain; the CDR3 is the one TCRdb lists. The V gene is TRBV12-3 or TRBV12-4, the J gene TRBJ1-5; TRBD1 is taken as the D call from the table, unchecked against the DNA. 13 amino acids form the CDR3, both terminal residues included. This CDR3 reads CASILGQGQPQHF.

In DNA form, the CDR3 reads TGTGCCACCTCTCGTAGGGCTTTCTTT. This translates into CATSRRAFF. The chain employs TRBV12-3 or TRBV12-4 and TRBJ1-1; no firm D call. The CDR3 is made up of 9 amino acids. With 10 bases removed from V and 11 bases from J, the gap between germline ends came to 11 bases.

Here the CDR3 reads CASRPSGRAVSTDTQYF. The CDR3 nucleotides are TGTGCCAGTAGGCCTAGCGGGAGGGCCGTAAGCACAGATACGCAGTATTTT. The chain is built from TRBV7-9 and TRBJ2-3; the match to TRBD2 covers 12 bases. The V segment lost 9 bases and the J segment 0 bases; nucleotides outside the gene matches: 10. There are 17 residues in the CDR3. Per germline, CDR1 SEHNR and CDR2 FQNEAQ (reference sequence).

On this clonotype: This may come from a read error, since a much larger clone is one base off. V usage is TRBV3-1 and J usage is TRBJ2-7; 7 nucleotides align to TRBD1. This CDR3 has 15 residues. Germline V gene sequence: CDR1 LGHDT, CDR2 YNNKEL (reference sequence). The CDR3 sequence is CAGSPKRNRGNEQYF. Written as DNA, the CDR3 is TGTGCCGGCAGCCCAAAAAGAAACAGGGGAAACGAGCAGTACTTC.

Ten or more counts support this clonotype. J is TRBJ2-7 and V is TRBV5-1; no definite D call. Trimming removed 0 bases at V and 6 bases at J, with 4 bases between. Germline assignment: CDR1 SGHRS and CDR2 YFSETQ. CDR3 size: 11 residues. CDR3 sequence: CASSLDAEQYF. CDR3 bases: TGCGCCAGCAGCTTGGACGCCGAGCAGTACTTC.

The chain combines TRBV10-3 with TRBJ2-3, with TRBD2 matching 9 bases. With V trimmed by 7 bases and J by 4 bases, 3 bases remained unmatched. This CDR3 spans 13 amino acids. Germline loops: CDR1 ENHRY, CDR2 SYGVKD. This CDR3 reads CAIMAGGPDTQYF. The CDR3 region has the DNA TGTGCCATCATGGCGGGAGGGCCAGATACGCAGTATTTT.

V gene TRBV7-2 combines with J gene TRBJ2-2; TRBD2 matches 13 bases. In germline, CDR1 is SGHTA, CDR2 FQGNSA. V lost 10 bases to trimming and J lost 2 bases; unmatched junction nucleotides: 13. The CDR3 sequence is 18 residues long. As DNA, the CDR3 is TGTGCCACCCCCCCGCCGGGACTAGCGGGAACTAACACCGGGGAGCTGTTTTTT. It specifies CATPPPGLAGTNTGELFF. The full variable domain, in which reference TRBV7-2 and TRBJ2-2 provide the parts outside the CDR3, is GAGVSQSPSNKVTEKGKDVELRCDPISGHTALYWYRQSLGQGLEFLIYFQGNSAPDKSGLPSDRFSAERTGGSVSTLTIQRTQQEDSAVYLCATPPPGLAGTNTGELFFGEGSRLTVL.